A selection of T cell receptor beta chains follows, all from one sample in a study of blood T cell repertoires in COVID-19. Clones were sequenced by immunoSEQ multiplex PCR, and TCRdb holds only the in-frame ones, with some missing. The data show 200,000 to 250,000 clones, 80% to 90% seen once. The specimen sequenced was PBMCs or T cells enriched from blood (not recorded which). The receptors were sampled from a middle-aged man who had recovered from COVID-19. Both conserved end residues are part of each CDR3. The D gene is left open where the match is weak. Size values are once, few and many counts, or a class for expanded clones, and some rows have none.

d_call | clone_size | j_call | v_call | cdr3_aa | cdr3_nt
. | . | TRBJ1-6 | TRBV18 | CASSPSLAQRGSPLHF | TGTGCCAGCTCACCTAGTCTGGCCCAGAGAGGTTCACCCCTCCACTTT
. | . | TRBJ2-6 | TRBV5-1 | CASTEEVGANVLTF | TGCGCCAGCACGGAGGAGGTTGGGGCCAACGTCCTGACTTTC
. | . | TRBJ2-7 | TRBV7-9 | CASSLPLDSYEQYF | TGTGCCAGCAGCCTACCCCTTGACAGCTACGAGCAGTACTTC
TRBD2 | . | TRBJ2-3 | TRBV23-1 | CASSQSDKREHTDTQYF | TGCGCCAGCAGTCAATCTGATAAGCGGGAGCACACAGATACGCAGTATTTT
. | . | TRBJ2-5 | TRBV2 | CASKGPGAQGTQYF | TGTGCCAGCAAAGGGCCAGGGGCCCAAGGGACCCAGTACTTC
TRBD1 | . | TRBJ1-4 | TRBV7-9 | CASTYGTWTGDEKLFF | TGTGCCAGCACCTACGGAACGTGGACAGGGGACGAAAAACTGTTTTTT
. | . | TRBJ1-1 | TRBV4-2 | CASSQDPTLNTEAFF | TGTGCCAGCAGCCAAGACCCCACTCTGAACACTGAAGCTTTCTTT
TRBD1 | . | TRBJ1-6 | TRBV5-6 | CASRDSGTGFSPLHF | TGTGCCAGCAGGGATTCCGGGACAGGGTTTTCACCCCTCCACTTT
TRBD1 | . | TRBJ1-2 | TRBV4-2 | CASSQDRRAGGQNYGYTF | TGTGCCAGCAGCCAAGATAGACGGGCAGGGGGTCAAAACTATGGCTACACCTTC
. | . | TRBJ1-1 | TRBV15 | CATSRDRAIMNTEAFF | TGTGCCACCAGCAGAGATCGAGCTATAATGAACACTGAAGCTTTCTTT
. | few | TRBJ2-2 | TRBV27 | CASRSTQGPRSTGELFF | TGTGCCAGCAGATCCACCCAGGGGCCTCGGAGCACCGGGGAGCTGTTTTTT
. | . | TRBJ1-1 | TRBV19 | CASSVTQGALSTEAFF | TGTGCCAGTAGTGTGACACAGGGTGCTTTGAGCACTGAAGCTTTCTTT
. | . | TRBJ1-1 | TRBV10-1 | CASSDGDTEAFF | TGCGCCAGCAGTGACGGAGACACTGAAGCTTTCTTT
TRBD2 | . | TRBJ2-3 | TRBV9 | CASSGAGHSTDTQYF | TGTGCCAGCAGCGGAGCGGGGCATTCCACAGATACGCAGTATTTT